This TCR beta chain was sequenced during a study of shared clonotypes between healthy human individuals. On this clone itself: Its matching antigen is unknown.

For each subset, genomic DNA was distributed in equal portions over several immunoSEQ plates. Using immunoSEQ multiplex PCR, the repertoire was profiled, and TCRdb retains in-frame clones only, with some absent. The data contain approximately 980,000 clones, more than 75% of them singletons. CDR3 length equals 14 residues. V dropped 2 bases and J dropped 3 bases, with 11 bases sitting between them. In germline, CDR1 is WNHNN, CDR2 SYGVQD (reference sequence). Study-level points and caveats: Among a handful of donors, roughly 5.5% of naive CD4 clonotypes were found in common.

The sequence came from a man aged 18 to 35 in good health. Sequencing was done on a sample of memory CD4+ T cells sorted from blood. Described subset: CD45RA-negative fraction. This rearrangement joins TRBV10-1 to TRBJ2-7; D is uncertain. The CDR3 reads CASSETPTFYEQYF. As DNA, the CDR3 is TGCGCCAGCAGTGAGACCCCCACCTTCTACGAGCAGTACTTC.